The present T cell receptor (beta chain) was sequenced within a study of blood T cell repertoires in COVID-19. Study-level information: The United States, Italy and Spain provided the acute and convalescent COVID-19 samples.

In germline, CDR1 is SGHAT, CDR2 FQDESV (reference sequence). V was pared by 2 bases and J by 6 bases, with 4 bases of the junction left unmatched. This CDR3 is built from 15 residues. Original analysis: Cell counts per sample came from amplifying reference gene primers. Sequencing used immunoSEQ multiplex PCR; TCRdb keeps in-frame clones, though not all of them. V, J and clone size reflect that table, while D and trimming were determined from the DNA. Here the sample spans about 290,000 clones, 75% to 90% being singletons. Clinical histories supplied by participants themselves formed the basis of cohort assignment. Recovery among Cohort 3 donors was established by two negative PCRs, clearance, or symptom resolution.

The genes are TRBV11-1 and TRBJ2-1; 10 bases line up with TRBD2. Source material: PBMCs or T cells enriched from blood (not recorded which). The sequence was obtained from a woman in her 40s who had recovered from COVID-19. The CDR3 DNA is TGTGCCAGCAGCTTAATAGCGGGGGGCCTCAATGAGCAGTTCTTC. Protein: CASSLIAGGLNEQFF.